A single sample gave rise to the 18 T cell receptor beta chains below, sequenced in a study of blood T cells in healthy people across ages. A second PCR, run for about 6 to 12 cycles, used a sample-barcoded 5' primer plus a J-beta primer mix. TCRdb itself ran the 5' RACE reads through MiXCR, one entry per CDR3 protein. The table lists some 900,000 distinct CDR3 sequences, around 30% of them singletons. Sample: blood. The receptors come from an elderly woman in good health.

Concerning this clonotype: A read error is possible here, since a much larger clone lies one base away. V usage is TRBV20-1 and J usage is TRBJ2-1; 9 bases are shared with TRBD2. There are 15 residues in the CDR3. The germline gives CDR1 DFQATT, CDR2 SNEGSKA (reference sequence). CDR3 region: CSAREAGGPHNEQFF. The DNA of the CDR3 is TGCAGTGCTCGAGAAGCGGGGGGCCCACACAATGAGCAGTTCTTC.

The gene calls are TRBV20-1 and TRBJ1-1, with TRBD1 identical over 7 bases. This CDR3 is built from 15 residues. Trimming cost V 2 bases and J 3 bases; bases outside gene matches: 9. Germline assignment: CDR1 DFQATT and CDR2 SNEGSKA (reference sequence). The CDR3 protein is CSARKTGFSDTEAFF. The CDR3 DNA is TGCAGTGCTAGAAAGACAGGGTTTTCGGACACTGAAGCTTTCTTT.

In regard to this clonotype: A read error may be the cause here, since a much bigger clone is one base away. The CDR3 region is CASSLSGRSNHPQHF. The DNA for the CDR3 is TGTGCCAGCAGTTTATCCGGCAGGAGCAATCACCCCCAGCATTTT. This sequence joins TRBV12-3 or TRBV12-4 and TRBJ1-5, with D unclear. CDR3 length equals 15 residues.

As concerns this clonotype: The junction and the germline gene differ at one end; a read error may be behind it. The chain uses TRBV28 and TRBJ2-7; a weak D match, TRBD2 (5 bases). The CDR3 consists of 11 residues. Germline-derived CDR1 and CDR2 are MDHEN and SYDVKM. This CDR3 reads CVSGLTYEQYF. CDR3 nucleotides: TGTGTCAGCGGTCTGACCTACGAGCAGTACTTC.

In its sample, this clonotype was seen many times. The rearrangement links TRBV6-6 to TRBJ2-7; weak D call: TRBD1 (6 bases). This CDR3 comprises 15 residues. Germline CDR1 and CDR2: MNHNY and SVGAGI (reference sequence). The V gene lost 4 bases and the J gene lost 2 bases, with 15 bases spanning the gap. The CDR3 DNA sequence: TGTGCCAGCAGTTGGTCGCGGACAGCTACCTACGAGCAGTACTTC. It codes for CASSWSRTATYEQYF.

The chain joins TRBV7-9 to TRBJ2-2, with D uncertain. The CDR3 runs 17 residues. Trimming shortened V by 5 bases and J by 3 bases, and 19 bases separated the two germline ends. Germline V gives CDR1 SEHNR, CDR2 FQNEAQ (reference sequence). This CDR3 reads CASSHPAESADTGELFF. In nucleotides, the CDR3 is TGTGCCAGCAGCCACCCGGCCGAATCGGCGGACACCGGGGAGCTGTTTTTT.

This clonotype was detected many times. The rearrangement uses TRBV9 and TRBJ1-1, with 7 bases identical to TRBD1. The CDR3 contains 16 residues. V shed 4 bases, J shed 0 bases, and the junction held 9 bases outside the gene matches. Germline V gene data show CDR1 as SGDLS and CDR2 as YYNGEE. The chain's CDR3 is CASSSHPGQLNTEAFF. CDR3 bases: TGTGCCAGCAGCTCACATCCGGGACAGCTGAACACTGAAGCTTTCTTT.

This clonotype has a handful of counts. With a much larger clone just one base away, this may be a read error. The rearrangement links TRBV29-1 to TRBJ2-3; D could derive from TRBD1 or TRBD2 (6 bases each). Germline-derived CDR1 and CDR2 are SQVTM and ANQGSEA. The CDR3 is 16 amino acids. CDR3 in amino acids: CGVGMGGAGTTDTQYF. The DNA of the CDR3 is TGCGGCGTGGGGATGGGGGGCGCAGGGACGACAGATACGCAGTATTTT.

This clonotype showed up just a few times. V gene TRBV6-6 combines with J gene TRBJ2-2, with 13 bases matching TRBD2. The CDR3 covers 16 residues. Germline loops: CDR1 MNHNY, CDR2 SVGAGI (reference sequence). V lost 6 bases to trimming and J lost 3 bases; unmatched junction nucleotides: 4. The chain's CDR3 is CASRRTSGGHTGELFF. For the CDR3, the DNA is TGTGCCAGCAGAAGGACTAGCGGGGGCCACACCGGGGAGCTGTTTTTT.

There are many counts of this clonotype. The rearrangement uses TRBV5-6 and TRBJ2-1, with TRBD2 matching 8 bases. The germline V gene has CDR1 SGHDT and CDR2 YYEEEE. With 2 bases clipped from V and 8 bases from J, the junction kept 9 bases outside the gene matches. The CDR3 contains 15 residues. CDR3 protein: CASSFFSRGDDEQFF. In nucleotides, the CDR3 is TGTGCCAGCAGCTTCTTCTCGCGGGGGGACGATGAGCAGTTCTTC.

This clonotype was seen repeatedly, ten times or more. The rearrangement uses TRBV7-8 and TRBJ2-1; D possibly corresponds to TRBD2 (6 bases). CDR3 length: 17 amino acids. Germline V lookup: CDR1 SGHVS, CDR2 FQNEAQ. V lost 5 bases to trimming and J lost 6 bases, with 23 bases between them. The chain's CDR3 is CASSTQSPGKEGNEQFF. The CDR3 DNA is TGTGCCAGCAGCACCCAGAGCCCCGGGAAGGAGGGCAATGAGCAGTTCTTC.

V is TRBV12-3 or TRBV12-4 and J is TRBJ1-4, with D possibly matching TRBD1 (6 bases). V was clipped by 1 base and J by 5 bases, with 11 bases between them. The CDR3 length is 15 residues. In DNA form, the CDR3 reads TGTGCCAGCAGTTTAGTTGGGCAGGGGAATGAAAAACTGTTTTTT. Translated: CASSLVGQGNEKLFF.

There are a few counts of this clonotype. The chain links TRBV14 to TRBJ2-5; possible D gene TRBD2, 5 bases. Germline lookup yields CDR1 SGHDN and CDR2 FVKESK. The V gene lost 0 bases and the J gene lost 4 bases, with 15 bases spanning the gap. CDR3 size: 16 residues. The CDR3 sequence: CASSQDSGFGVETQYF. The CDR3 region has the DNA TGTGCCAGCAGCCAAGATTCTGGGTTCGGGGTAGAGACCCAGTACTTC. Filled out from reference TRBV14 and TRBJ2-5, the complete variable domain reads EAGVTQFPSHSVIEKGQTVTLRCDPISGHDNLYWYRRVMGKEIKFLLHFVKESKQDESGMPNNRFLAERTGGTYSTLKVQPAELEDSGVYFCASSQDSGFGVETQYFGPGTRLLVL.

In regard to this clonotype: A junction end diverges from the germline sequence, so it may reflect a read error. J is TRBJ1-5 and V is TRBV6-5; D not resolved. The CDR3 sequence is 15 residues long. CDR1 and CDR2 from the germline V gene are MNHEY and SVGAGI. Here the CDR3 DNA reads TGTGTCAGCAGTTACTCGAATCGGGTTAATCAGCCCCAGCATTTT. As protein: CVSSYSNRVNQPQHF.

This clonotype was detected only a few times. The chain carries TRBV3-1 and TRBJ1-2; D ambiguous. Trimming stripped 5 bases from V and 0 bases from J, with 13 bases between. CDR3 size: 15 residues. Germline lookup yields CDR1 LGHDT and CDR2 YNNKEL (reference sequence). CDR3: CASSSLWRANYGYTF. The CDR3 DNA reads TGTGCCAGCAGCAGCCTTTGGCGGGCTAACTATGGCTACACCTTC.

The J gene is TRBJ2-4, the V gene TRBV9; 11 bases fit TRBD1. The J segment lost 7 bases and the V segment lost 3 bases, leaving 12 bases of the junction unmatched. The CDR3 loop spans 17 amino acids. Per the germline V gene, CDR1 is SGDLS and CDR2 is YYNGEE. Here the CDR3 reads CASSGSGTGGNLNIQYF. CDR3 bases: TGTGCCAGCAGCGGTTCCGGGACAGGGGGTAATCTGAACATTCAGTACTTC.

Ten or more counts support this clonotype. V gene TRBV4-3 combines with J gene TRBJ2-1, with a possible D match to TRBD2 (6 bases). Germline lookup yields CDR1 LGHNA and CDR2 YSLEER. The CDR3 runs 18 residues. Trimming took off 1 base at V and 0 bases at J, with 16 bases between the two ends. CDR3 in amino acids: CASSQGRLVISSYNEQFF. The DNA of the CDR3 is TGCGCCAGCAGCCAAGGCCGACTAGTTATTAGCTCCTACAATGAGCAGTTCTTC.

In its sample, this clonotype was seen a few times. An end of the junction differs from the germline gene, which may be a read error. The CDR3 DNA reads TGTGCCACCCAGGGGGCCGATCAGCCCCGGCATTTT. It is translated as CATQGADQPRHF. The chain is built from TRBV10-3 and TRBJ1-5, with 8 bases that match TRBD1. Germline V gene data show CDR1 as ENHRY and CDR2 as SYGVKD. CDR3 length equals 12 residues.